This entry lists 14 T cell receptor beta chains sequenced from one sample in a study of OX40 agonist ivuxolimab in advanced cancers. Clones were read by immunoSEQ multiplex PCR, and TCRdb kept only the in-frame ones, dropping some. The table shows 60,000 to 80,000 clones, with roughly 81% occurring only once. Sequenced material: CD4+ or CD8+ T cells sorted from blood, taken in a trial of the OX40 agonist ivuxolimab. The receptors originated from an adult with an advanced solid tumor such as melanoma, head and neck, liver or kidney cancer.

This chain uses TRBV6-5 with TRBJ1-5; 7 bases align to TRBD1. This CDR3 contains 15 residues. Germline values: CDR1 MNHEY, CDR2 SVGAGI. Unmatched junction bases numbered 5, after V lost 5 bases and J lost 1 base. The CDR3 DNA reads as TGTGCCAGCAGTCCGCTGACAGGGAGCAATCAGCCCCAGCATTTT. As protein: CASSPLTGSNQPQHF.

The V gene is TRBV5-5, the J gene TRBJ1-6; D is unclear. CDR3 length: 14 amino acids. CDR1 SGHKS and CDR2 YYEKEE come from the germline V gene (reference sequence). V dropped 2 bases and J dropped 7 bases, with 10 bases sitting between them. The CDR3 loop reads CASSFRLWNSPLHF. The CDR3 nucleotides read TGTGCCAGCAGCTTCAGGTTGTGGAATTCACCCCTCCACTTT.

CDR3 nucleotides: TGTGCCAGCTCACCCCTCGAGCGGGGGACGGAGACCCAGTACTTC. Protein: CASSPLERGTETQYF. The rearrangement joins TRBV18 to TRBJ2-5, with 8 nucleotides matching TRBD2. The V gene's germline CDR1 is KGHSH and CDR2 LQKENI. The CDR3 sequence is 15 residues long. After removal of 3 bases from V and 5 bases from J, the junction contained 8 bases not matched to a gene.

This chain uses TRBV5-1 with TRBJ1-3; D might be TRBD1 (5 bases). This CDR3 contains 15 residues. Trimming pared 6 bases from V and 3 bases from J, leaving 16 bases between. Germline V gene lookup returns CDR1 SGHRS and CDR2 YFSETQ. The CDR3 region has the DNA TGCGCCAGCAAGGACGGCGGGGCTGGTGGAAACACCATATATTTT. Amino acids: CASKDGGAGGNTIYF. The whole variable domain, remainder taken from reference TRBV5-1 and TRBJ1-3, is KAGVTQTPRYLIKTRGQQVTLSCSPISGHRSVSWYQQTPGQGLQFLFEYFSETQRNKGNFPGRFSGRQFSNSRSEMNVSTLELGDSALYLCASKDGGAGGNTIYFGEGSWLTVV.

The chain uses TRBV7-3 and TRBJ2-3; D is ambiguous. This CDR3 comprises 12 residues. With 4 bases removed from V and 4 bases from J, the gap between germline ends came to 6 bases. Germline loops: CDR1 SGHTA, CDR2 FQGTGA. CDR3 nucleotides: TGTGCCAGCAGCTCCTCCCCAGATACGCAGTATTTT. This encodes CASSSSPDTQYF.

The gene calls are TRBV19 and TRBJ2-1, with 7 nucleotides matching TRBD1. The CDR3 has 16 residues. J lost 0 bases, V lost 6 bases, and 8 bases had no gene match. Germline values: CDR1 LNHDA, CDR2 SQIVND (reference sequence). The CDR3: CASRQLQGSSYNEQFF. The DNA of the CDR3 is TGTGCCAGTAGACAACTACAGGGGAGCTCCTACAATGAGCAGTTCTTC. The full variable domain, with the rest looked up from reference TRBV19 and TRBJ2-1, is DGGITQSPKYLFRKEGQNVTLSCEQNLNHDAMYWYRQDPGQGLRLIYYSQIVNDFQKGDIAEGYSVSREKKESFPLTVTSAQKNPTAFYLCASRQLQGSSYNEQFFGPGTRLTVL.

The gene calls are TRBV19 and TRBJ1-1, with D perhaps matching TRBD1 (6 bases). V dropped 3 bases and J dropped 1 base, with 9 bases sitting between them. The CDR3 contains 14 residues. Per germline, CDR1 LNHDA and CDR2 SQIVND (reference sequence). The DNA for the CDR3 is TGTGCCAGTAGTATCGGGGGCCAGAACACTGAAGCTTTCTTT. It translates to CASSIGGQNTEAFF.

V gene TRBV5-1 combines with J gene TRBJ2-3, with D perhaps assigned TRBD1 or TRBD2 (5 bases each). The V gene lost 0 bases and the J gene lost 2 bases, with 10 bases spanning the gap. Per the germline V gene, CDR1 is SGHRS and CDR2 is YFSETQ. The CDR3 spans 15 residues. The DNA for the CDR3 is TGCGCCAGCAGCTTGGCGGGACGGAACACAGATACGCAGTATTTT. This codes for CASSLAGRNTDTQYF.

The sample holds one count of this clone. The rearrangement uses TRBV7-8 and TRBJ2-1, with 11 positions matching TRBD2. With 11 bases clipped from V and 2 bases from J, the junction kept 2 bases outside the gene matches. The CDR3 has 13 amino acids. The V gene's germline CDR1 is SGHVS and CDR2 FQNEAQ. CDR3 loop: CAASGGPYNEQFF. CDR3 nucleotides: TGTGCCGCTAGCGGGGGGCCCTACAATGAGCAGTTCTTC.

This chain connects TRBV2 to TRBJ1-5, with TRBD1 matching 7 bases. Trimming at V came to 7 bases and at J to 7 bases, leaving 10 bases not matched to a gene. CDR3 length: 14 residues. Germline CDR1 and CDR2: SNHLY and FYNNEI. The CDR3 DNA reads as TGTGCCAGCACGAGACAGGGCGATTCCCAGCCCCAGCATTTT. The encoded protein is CASTRQGDSQPQHF. Filled out from reference TRBV2 and TRBJ1-5, the complete variable domain reads EPEVTQTPSHQVTQMGQEVILRCVPISNHLYFYWYRQILGQKVEFLVSFYNNEISEKSEIFDDQFSVERPDGSNFTLKIRSTKLEDSAMYFCASTRQGDSQPQHFGDGTRLSIL.

This chain connects TRBV7-9 to TRBJ2-1; the match to TRBD1 covers 11 bases. CDR3 length: 19 residues. In germline, CDR1 is SEHNR, CDR2 FQNEAQ (reference sequence). Trimming cost V 3 bases and J 0 bases; bases outside gene matches: 10. The CDR3 is CASSLHRDRGTSSYNEQFF. CDR3 DNA: TGTGCCAGCAGCTTGCACCGGGACAGGGGGACTAGCTCCTACAATGAGCAGTTCTTC.

The chain recombines TRBV23-1 with TRBJ1-5; TRBD1 matches 8 bases. TRBV23-1 is an ORF for which the function is uncertain. The CDR3 has 16 amino acids. Trimming at V came to 2 bases and at J to 6 bases, leaving 9 bases not matched to a gene. Here the CDR3 DNA reads TGCGCCAGCAGTCAAACAGGGGGGCGAGGTTCTCAGCCCCAGCATTTT. Protein: CASSQTGGRGSQPQHF.

This chain uses TRBV9 with TRBJ1-2, with 7 bases lining up with TRBD1. Looked up from germline, CDR1 is SGDLS and CDR2 is YYNGEE. This CDR3 region has 15 residues. The V segment lost 0 bases and the J segment 4 bases; nucleotides outside the gene matches: 6. The CDR3 reads CASSVGGGAGYGYTF. The CDR3 bases are TGTGCCAGCAGCGTAGGAGGGGGCGCCGGCTATGGCTACACCTTC.

The chain employs TRBV2 and TRBJ1-5; 7 nucleotides match TRBD1. The germline V gene encodes CDR1 SNHLY and CDR2 FYNNEI. The trim removed 0 bases at V and 0 bases at J, leaving 14 bases unmatched. The CDR3 loop spans 20 amino acids. The CDR3 loop reads CASSEALGTAITNSNQPQHF. The CDR3 nucleotides are TGTGCCAGCAGTGAAGCGCTGGGGACAGCAATCACTAATAGCAATCAGCCCCAGCATTTT.